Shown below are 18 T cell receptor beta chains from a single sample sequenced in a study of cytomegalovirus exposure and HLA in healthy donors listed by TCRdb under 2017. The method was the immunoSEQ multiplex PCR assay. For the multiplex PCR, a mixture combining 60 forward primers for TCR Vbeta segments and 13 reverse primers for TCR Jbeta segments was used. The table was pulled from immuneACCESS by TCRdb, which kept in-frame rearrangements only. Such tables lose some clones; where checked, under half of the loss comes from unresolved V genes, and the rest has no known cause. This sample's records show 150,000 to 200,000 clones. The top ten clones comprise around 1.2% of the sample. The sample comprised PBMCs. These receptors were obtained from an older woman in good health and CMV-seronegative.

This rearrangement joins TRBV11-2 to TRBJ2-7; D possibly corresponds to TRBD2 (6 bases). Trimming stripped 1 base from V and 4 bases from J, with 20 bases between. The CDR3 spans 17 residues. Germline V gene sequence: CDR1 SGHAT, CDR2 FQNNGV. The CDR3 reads CASSLGGVGSYLYEQYF. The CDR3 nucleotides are TGTGCCAGCAGCTTAGGGGGGGTGGGGTCCTATTTGTACGAGCAGTACTTC. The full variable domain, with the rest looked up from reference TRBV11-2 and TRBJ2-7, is EAGVAQSPRYKIIEKRQSVAFWCNPISGHATLYWYQQILGQGPKLLIQFQNNGVVDDSQLPKDRFSAERLKGVDSTLKIQPAKLEDSAVYLCASSLGGVGSYLYEQYFGPGTRLTVT.

CDR3 DNA: TGTGCCAGCAGTGACAGACTAGCCCCCTCCTACAATGAGCAGTTCTTC. Translated, it gives CASSDRLAPSYNEQFF. V and J are TRBV6-1 and TRBJ2-1; 7 bases are shared with TRBD2. CDR3 size: 16 residues. Germline CDR1 reads MNHNS; CDR2 reads SASEGT. V shed 3 bases and J 0 bases; nucleotides not matched to a gene: 5.

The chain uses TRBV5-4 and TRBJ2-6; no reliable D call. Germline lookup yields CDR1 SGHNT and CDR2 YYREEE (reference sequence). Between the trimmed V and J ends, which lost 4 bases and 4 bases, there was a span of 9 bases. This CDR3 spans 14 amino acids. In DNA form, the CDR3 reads TGTGCCAGCAGCCCAGTATCCGGGGCCAACGTCCTGACTTTC. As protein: CASSPVSGANVLTF. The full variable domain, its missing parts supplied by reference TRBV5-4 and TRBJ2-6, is ETGVTQSPTHLIKTRGQQVTLRCSSQSGHNTVSWYQQALGQGPQFIFQYYREEENGRGNFPPRFSGLQFPNYSSELNVNALELDDSALYLCASSPVSGANVLTFGAGSRLTVL.

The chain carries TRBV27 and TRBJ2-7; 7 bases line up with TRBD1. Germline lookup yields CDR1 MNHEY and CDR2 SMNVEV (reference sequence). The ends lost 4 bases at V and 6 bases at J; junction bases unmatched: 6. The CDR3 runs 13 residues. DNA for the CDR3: TGTGCCAGCAGTTGGTCAGGGGGAATCGAGCAGTACTTC. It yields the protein CASSWSGGIEQYF.

The CDR3 bases are TGTGCCAGCAGTTACTCGTCGGGGAGAGGTGACTATGGCTACACCTTC. It is translated as CASSYSSGRGDYGYTF. This chain uses TRBV6-5 with TRBJ1-2, with D unresolved. Trimming left V 0 bases short and J 3 bases short, with 14 bases between. The germline V gene has CDR1 MNHEY and CDR2 SVGAGI. The CDR3 has 16 amino acids.

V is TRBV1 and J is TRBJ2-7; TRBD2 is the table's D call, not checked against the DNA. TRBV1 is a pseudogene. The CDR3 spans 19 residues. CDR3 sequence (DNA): TGCACCAGCAGCCAAGTTGGTTTGTTTACTTCCGGGACTAGCGGGGCCTTCTATTTC. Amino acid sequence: CTSSQVGLFTSGTSGAFYF.

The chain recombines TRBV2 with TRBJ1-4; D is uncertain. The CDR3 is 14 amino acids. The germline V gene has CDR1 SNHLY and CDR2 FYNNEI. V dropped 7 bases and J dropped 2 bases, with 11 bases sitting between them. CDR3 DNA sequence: TGTGCCAGCAAGAAGTCCGGGACTAATGAAAAACTGTTTTTT. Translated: CASKKSGTNEKLFF.

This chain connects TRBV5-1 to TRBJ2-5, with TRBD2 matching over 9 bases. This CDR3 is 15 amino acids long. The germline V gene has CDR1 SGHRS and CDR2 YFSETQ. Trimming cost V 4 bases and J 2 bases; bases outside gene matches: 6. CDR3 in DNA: TGCGCCAGCAGCCGTGTAAGCGGGGGGCAAGAGACCCAGTACTTC. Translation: CASSRVSGGQETQYF. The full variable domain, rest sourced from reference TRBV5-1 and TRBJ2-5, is KAGVTQTPRYLIKTRGQQVTLSCSPISGHRSVSWYQQTPGQGLQFLFEYFSETQRNKGNFPGRFSGRQFSNSRSEMNVSTLELGDSALYLCASSRVSGGQETQYFGPGTRLLVL.

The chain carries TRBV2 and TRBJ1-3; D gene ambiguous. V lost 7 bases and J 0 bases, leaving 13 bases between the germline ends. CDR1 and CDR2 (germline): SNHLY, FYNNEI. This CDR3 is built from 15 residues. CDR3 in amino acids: CASTPGASSGNTIYF. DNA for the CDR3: TGTGCCAGCACCCCGGGAGCGAGCTCTGGAAACACCATATATTTT.

The CDR3 DNA reads TGCGCCAGCAGCCAAGATAGGGCAGGGAGGCAACCCCAGCATTTT. Protein product: CASSQDRAGRQPQHF. This chain connects TRBV4-1 to TRBJ1-5, with D tentatively TRBD1 (5 bases). CDR3 length: 15 residues. CDR1 and CDR2 (germline): MGHRA, YSYEKL. V was trimmed by 0 bases and J by 10 bases, leaving 16 bases between them.

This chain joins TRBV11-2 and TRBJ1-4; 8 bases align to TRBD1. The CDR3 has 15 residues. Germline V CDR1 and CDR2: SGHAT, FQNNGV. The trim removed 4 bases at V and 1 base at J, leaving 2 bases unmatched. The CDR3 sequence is CASSSQGVTNEKLFF. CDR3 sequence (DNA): TGTGCCAGCAGCTCACAGGGGGTAACTAATGAAAAACTGTTTTTT.

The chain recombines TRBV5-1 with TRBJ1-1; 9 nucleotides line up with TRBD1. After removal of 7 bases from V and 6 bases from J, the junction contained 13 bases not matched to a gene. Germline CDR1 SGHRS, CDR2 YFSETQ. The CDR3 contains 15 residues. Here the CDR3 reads CASWNRGRGRAEAFF. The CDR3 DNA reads TGCGCCAGCTGGAACAGGGGGCGCGGGAGGGCTGAAGCTTTCTTT.

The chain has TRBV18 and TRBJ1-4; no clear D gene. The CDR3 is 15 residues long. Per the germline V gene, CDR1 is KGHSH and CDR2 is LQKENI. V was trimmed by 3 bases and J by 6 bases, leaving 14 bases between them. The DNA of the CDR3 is TGTGCCAGCTCACCGTCGGGTATCCTGGATGAAAAACTGTTTTTT. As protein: CASSPSGILDEKLFF. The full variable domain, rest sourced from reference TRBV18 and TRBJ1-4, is NAGVMQNPRHLVRRRGQEARLRCSPMKGHSHVYWYRQLPEEGLKFMVYLQKENIIDESGMPKERFSAEFPKEGPSILRIQQVVRGDSAAYFCASSPSGILDEKLFFGSGTQLSVL.

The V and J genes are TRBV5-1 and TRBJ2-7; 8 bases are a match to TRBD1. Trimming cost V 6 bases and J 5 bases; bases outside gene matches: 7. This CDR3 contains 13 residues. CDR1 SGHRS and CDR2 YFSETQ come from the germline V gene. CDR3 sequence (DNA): TGCGCCAGCAAAGTACAGGGGGATAACGAGCAGTACTTC. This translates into CASKVQGDNEQYF.

The CDR3 DNA follows: TGTGCCAGCAGCCCTCGAGGGGGAGGGGTTGACGGGGAGCTGTTTTTT. Translation: CASSPRGGGVDGELFF. J is TRBJ2-2 and V is TRBV9; D possibly corresponds to TRBD2 (7 bases). This CDR3 comprises 16 residues. The V end lost 4 bases, the J end lost 7 bases, and 20 bases lay between the germline ends. Germline V gene data show CDR1 as SGDLS and CDR2 as YYNGEE. The whole variable domain, remainder taken from reference TRBV9 and TRBJ2-2, is DSGVTQTPKHLITATGQRVTLRCSPRSGDLSVYWYQQSLDQGLQFLIQYYNGEERAKGNILERFSAQQFPDLHSELNLSSLELGDSALYFCASSPRGGGVDGELFFGEGSRLTVL.

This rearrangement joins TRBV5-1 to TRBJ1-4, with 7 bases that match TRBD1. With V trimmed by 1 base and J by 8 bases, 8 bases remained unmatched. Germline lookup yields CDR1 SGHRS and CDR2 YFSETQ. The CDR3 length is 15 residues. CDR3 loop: CASSLTTGVSEKLFF. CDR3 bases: TGCGCCAGCAGCTTGACTACAGGGGTTAGCGAAAAACTGTTTTTT.

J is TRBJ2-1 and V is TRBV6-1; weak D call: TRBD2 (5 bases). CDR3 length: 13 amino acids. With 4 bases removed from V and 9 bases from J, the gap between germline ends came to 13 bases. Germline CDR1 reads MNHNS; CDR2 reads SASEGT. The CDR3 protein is CASSGVGSSEQFF. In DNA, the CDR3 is TGTGCCAGCAGTGGCGTGGGGAGTAGTGAGCAGTTCTTC.

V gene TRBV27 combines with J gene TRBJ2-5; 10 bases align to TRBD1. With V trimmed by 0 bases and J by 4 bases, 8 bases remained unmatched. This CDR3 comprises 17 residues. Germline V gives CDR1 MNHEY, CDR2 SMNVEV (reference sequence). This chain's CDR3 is CASSLSNGDRGLETQYF. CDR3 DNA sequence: TGTGCCAGCAGTTTATCAAACGGAGACAGGGGGCTAGAGACCCAGTACTTC.